The 15 T cell receptor beta chains below come from one sample, sequenced in a study of identical twins. TCRdb reprocessed the 5' RACE reads with MiXCR, giving one entry per CDR3 protein. The sample holds about 730,000 distinct CDR3 sequences; 21% are singletons and the top ten take 4% to 5.5%. Another study also made use of these data, one on T cells expressing NK-cell markers.

The sample was PBMCs. The receptors stem from a woman under 30 in good health.

Notes on this clonotype: A read error may account for a junction end that differs from germline. The chain employs TRBV10-1 and TRBJ2-1; TRBD2 matches 13 bases. The CDR3 runs to 16 residues. Per the germline V gene, CDR1 is WNHNN and CDR2 is SYGVQD (reference sequence). The chain's CDR3 is CASSESGLAGHNEQIF. The CDR3 bases are TGCGCCAGCAGTGAGTCGGGACTAGCGGGGCACAATGAGCAGATCTTC.

This chain joins TRBV7-2 and TRBJ2-2; 8 bases line up with TRBD2. The CDR3 has 15 amino acids. Trimming at V came to 5 bases and at J to 6 bases, leaving 8 bases not matched to a gene. In germline, CDR1 is SGHTA, CDR2 FQGNSA. DNA for the CDR3: TGTGCCAGCAGCCCCCGGACTAGCAGTTCCGGGGAGCTGTTTTTT. Translated: CASSPRTSSSGELFF.

V is TRBV9 and J is TRBJ2-3; TRBD1 matches at 8 bases. This CDR3 region has 15 residues. Germline CDR1 is SGDLS and CDR2 is YYNGEE. The trim removed 4 bases at V and 5 bases at J, leaving 9 bases unmatched. The CDR3 loop is CASSFGTGQGDTQYF. The CDR3 region has the DNA TGTGCCAGCAGCTTCGGGACAGGCCAAGGAGATACGCAGTATTTT.

There are a few counts of this clonotype. This chain joins TRBV6-6 and TRBJ1-6; no clear D gene. Germline CDR1 reads MNHNY; CDR2 reads SVGAGI (reference sequence). The CDR3 totals 11 residues. V was cut by 5 bases and J by 5 bases, with 1 base left in between. This CDR3 is CASSHNSPLHF. DNA of the CDR3: TGTGCCAGCAGTCATAATTCACCCCTCCACTTT.

This chain connects TRBV12-3 or TRBV12-4 to TRBJ2-7; 11 bases are shared with TRBD1. This CDR3 comprises 14 residues. V shed 5 bases, J shed 4 bases, and the junction held 4 bases outside the gene matches. The CDR3 here is CASSPGQGEYEQYF. The CDR3, as DNA: TGTGCCAGCAGTCCGGGACAGGGGGAGTACGAGCAGTACTTC.

The chain carries TRBV6-6 and TRBJ1-1, with 8 bases identical to TRBD1. J was trimmed by 8 bases and V by 10 bases; bases with no gene match: 9. CDR1 is MNHNY, CDR2 SVGAGI, per germline (reference sequence). The CDR3 is made up of 12 amino acids. CDR3 DNA: TGTGCCATCATAGGACAGGGCGAGGAAGCTTTCTTT. Its translation: CAIIGQGEEAFF.

The V call is TRBV4-3, the J call TRBJ1-2; 10 bases match TRBD1. CDR3 length: 15 amino acids. Germline assignment: CDR1 LGHNA and CDR2 YSLEER. V shed 4 bases and J 8 bases; nucleotides not matched to a gene: 10. This CDR3 is CASSRDRGLLGGYTF. CDR3 sequence (DNA): TGCGCCAGCAGCCGCGACAGGGGGCTCTTGGGAGGCTACACCTTC.

This clonotype has only a few counts. The chain links TRBV20-1 to TRBJ2-3; 9 bases are shared with TRBD2. This CDR3 region has 13 residues. V trimming: 5 bases; J trimming: 0 bases; junction bases outside the gene matches: 0. CDR1 is DFQATT, CDR2 SNEGSKA, per germline (reference sequence). In DNA, the CDR3 is TGCAGTGCTCTAGCGGGGAGCACAGATACGCAGTATTTT. Its translation is CSALAGSTDTQYF.

This clonotype was seen just once. The chain links TRBV2 to TRBJ2-1; D gene ambiguous. The CDR3 contains 12 residues. V dropped 9 bases and J dropped 10 bases, with 16 bases sitting between them. CDR1 and CDR2 (germline): SNHLY, FYNNEI. DNA for the CDR3: TGTGCCAGTGGGGTTCGGGCACGGGAGCAGTTCTTC. Its protein is CASGVRAREQFF.

This clonotype has at least ten counts. The chain couples TRBV20-1 to TRBJ2-7; D gene uncertain. CDR3 length equals 11 residues. Germline V gene data show CDR1 as DFQATT and CDR2 as SNEGSKA (reference sequence). Trimming cost V 3 bases and J 2 bases, with 5 bases left between them. The CDR3 reads CSASSTYEQYF. CDR3 DNA: TGCAGTGCTAGTTCCACCTACGAGCAGTACTTC.

This chain joins TRBV4-3 and TRBJ2-7; no firm D call. Trimming left V 4 bases short and J 0 bases short, with 10 bases between. The CDR3 covers 14 residues. Germline V CDR1 and CDR2: LGHNA, YSLEER. The CDR3 reads CASSPEPASYEQYF. The CDR3 nucleotides are TGCGCCAGCAGCCCTGAACCGGCCTCCTACGAGCAGTACTTC.

The table lists this clonotype with a few counts. The chain is built from TRBV10-2 and TRBJ1-1; D call uncertain. Germline assignment: CDR1 WSHSY and CDR2 SAAADI. V was pared by 6 bases and J by 1 base, with 9 bases between. The CDR3 has 13 amino acids. The CDR3 sequence: CASRWTENTEAFF. CDR3 DNA: TGCGCCAGCAGGTGGACGGAGAACACTGAAGCTTTCTTT.

The chain combines TRBV7-2 with TRBJ2-2; D might be TRBD2 (6 bases). The CDR3 is made up of 15 amino acids. Trimming took 6 bases from V and 0 from J, leaving 11 bases between them. The germline gives CDR1 SGHTA, CDR2 FQGNSA. The CDR3 loop reads CASRRDSTNTGELFF. The CDR3 DNA reads as TGTGCCAGCAGGCGGGACTCCACGAACACCGGGGAGCTGTTTTTT.

In its sample, this clonotype was seen a few times. The chain uses TRBV12-3 or TRBV12-4 and TRBJ2-4; D call uncertain. The CDR3 consists of 12 residues. Between the trimmed V and J ends, which lost 4 bases and 8 bases, there was a span of 9 bases. The CDR3, as DNA: TGTGCCAGCAGTTCCATCTACGACATTCAGTACTTC. This sequence encodes CASSSIYDIQYF.

The rearrangement links TRBV20-1 to TRBJ2-2; possibly TRBD2 for D (6 bases). Deletions cut 1 base from V and 6 bases from J, with 9 bases between. Germline CDR1 DFQATT, CDR2 SNEGSKA (reference sequence). CDR3 size: 13 residues. The CDR3 coding sequence is TGCAGTGCTAGAGTTCCTAGCGCCGGGGAGCTGTTTTTT. Amino acids: CSARVPSAGELFF.